The present T cell receptor (beta chain) was sequenced within a study of OX40 agonist ivuxolimab in advanced cancers. Overall study results and limits: CD8+ T cells averaged more expanded clones than CD4+. Those patients achieving a partial response at 0.1-3.0 mg/kg showed among the lowest clonal expansion.

Only in-frame clones appear in the TCRdb table, and some are missing; sequencing was by immunoSEQ multiplex PCR. The table records under 90,000 clones, just over 90% of them present only once. Patients were ineligible given autoimmune disease history or systemic immunosuppression. Trimming removed 0 bases at V and 0 bases at J, with 8 bases between. The CDR3 contains 15 residues. Germline values: CDR1 ENHRY, CDR2 SYGVKD. For this clone: What it binds is unknown.

This TCR was recovered from an adult with an advanced solid tumor such as melanoma, head and neck, liver or kidney cancer. The gene calls are TRBV10-3 and TRBJ1-1; D is unresolved. This material consisted of CD4+ or CD8+ T cells sorted from blood, taken in a trial of the OX40 agonist ivuxolimab. DNA for the CDR3: TGTGCCATCAGTGAGTCAACAGCCCTGAACACTGAAGCTTTCTTT. Residues: CAISESTALNTEAFF.